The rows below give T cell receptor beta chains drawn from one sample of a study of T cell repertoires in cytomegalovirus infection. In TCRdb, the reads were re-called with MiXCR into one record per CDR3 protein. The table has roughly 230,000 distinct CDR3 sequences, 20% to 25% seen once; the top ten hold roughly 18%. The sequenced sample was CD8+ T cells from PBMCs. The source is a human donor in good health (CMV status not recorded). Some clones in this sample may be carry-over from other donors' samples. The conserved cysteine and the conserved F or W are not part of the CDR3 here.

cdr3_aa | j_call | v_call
ASSTYHSGSNQPQH | TRBJ1-5 | TRBV28
ASNPGGGVTKAF | TRBJ1-1 | TRBV11-2
SVITGQGKNEQF | TRBJ2-1 | TRBV29-1
ASSEAVTDTQY | TRBJ2-3 | TRBV2
ASARQGYYEQY | TRBJ2-7 | TRBV14
ASSQGTSGDDTQY | TRBJ2-3 | TRBV4-2
SARDFKRLAGGETQY | TRBJ2-5 | TRBV20-1
ASSLAYADNEQF | TRBJ2-1 | TRBV7-9
ASSSKTPGQGVSTEAF | TRBJ1-1 | TRBV7-3
ASSFWQGQSGELF | TRBJ2-2 | TRBV28
ASSHPGAYNEQF | TRBJ2-1 | TRBV6-2/TRBV6-3
ASSPGPGLADQETQY | TRBJ2-5 | TRBV7-9
ASSQPGLELF | TRBJ2-2 | TRBV12-3/TRBV12-4
SVEDWKEADTQY | TRBJ2-3 | TRBV29-1
ASSPPGGDETQY | TRBJ2-5 | TRBV28
SAAGSTSGGARPTDTQY | TRBJ2-3 | TRBV20-1
ASSEASSGGASETQY | TRBJ2-5 | TRBV2
ASRERGEEETQY | TRBJ2-5 | TRBV19
SVERPGSSYEQY | TRBJ2-7 | TRBV29-1
ASSQGLAGDTDTQY | TRBJ2-3 | TRBV6-1
ASSYRHANTGELF | TRBJ2-2 | TRBV6-6
SVEAPSHLNGYT | TRBJ1-2 | TRBV29-1
ASSRGRHYGYT | TRBJ1-2 | TRBV28
ASSPEAGSGELF | TRBJ2-2 | TRBV3-1
SARDIRTHDTDTQY | TRBJ2-3 | TRBV20-1
ASSQEIGGRPGEKLF | TRBJ1-4 | TRBV14
ASSRTGAYNEQF | TRBJ2-1 | TRBV7-9
ASNLNSGGYGTGELF | TRBJ2-2 | TRBV12-3/TRBV12-4
ASSPGGPDTQY | TRBJ2-3 | TRBV7-8
ASSLGHRDRERYEQY | TRBJ2-7 | TRBV7-8
ASSPAMVEAF | TRBJ1-1 | TRBV7-9
SARPRDRGNSYEQY | TRBJ2-7 | TRBV20-1
ASSPPDRYEQY | TRBJ2-7 | TRBV7-9
ASSPELDGDTQY | TRBJ2-3 | TRBV5-1
ASSLAVGLNTEAF | TRBJ1-1 | TRBV11-2
ASSTSGGYNEQF | TRBJ2-1 | TRBV12-3/TRBV12-4
ASSFQGLTYEQY | TRBJ2-7 | TRBV28
SVEQGSDEQF | TRBJ2-1 | TRBV29-1
ASSDWDRGYTEAF | TRBJ1-1 | TRBV13
ASRHSNTEAF | TRBJ1-1 | TRBV19
ASSFGAENQPQH | TRBJ1-5 | TRBV27
SVPSIDTQY | TRBJ2-3 | TRBV29-1
ASKGPGFTYNSPLH | TRBJ1-6 | TRBV2
ASSSDRVEQY | TRBJ2-7 | TRBV2